The present entry profiles one T cell receptor (beta chain) with its context. The data originate from a study of shared clonotypes between healthy human individuals. Study information: CD4 naive and memory got three plates each, CD8 naive two, CD8 memory one.

TCRdb keeps only in-frame clones here, not all; method: immunoSEQ multiplex PCR. This sample carries about 2.4 million clones, 93% of them seen once, and the ten largest clones take more than 0.35%. Germline V gene sequence: CDR1 MDHEN, CDR2 SYDVKM. Trimming stripped 5 bases from V and 5 bases from J, with 12 bases between. The CDR3 extends over 14 amino acids. Sequencing used naive CD4+ T cells from PBMCs. Indicated subset: CD45RA+ positively selected. The receptor was derived from a man between 18 and 29 years old in good health. Some clones in this sample may be carry-over from other donors' samples. The chain uses TRBV28 and TRBJ2-2, with D perhaps matching TRBD1 (6 bases). CDR3 protein: CASSPTGHTGELFF. The CDR3 DNA is TGTGCCAGCAGTCCTACGGGACATACCGGGGAGCTGTTTTTT. The complete variable domain, with remaining parts taken from reference TRBV28 and TRBJ2-2, reads DVKVTQSSRYLVKRTGEKVFLECVQDMDHENMFWYRQDPGLGLRLIYFSYDVKMKEKGDIPEGYSVSREKKERFSLILESASTNQTSMYLCASSPTGHTGELFFGEGSRLTVL.